Listed here are 20 T cell receptor beta chains from one sample, sequenced in a study of metastatic and nonmetastatic thyroid tumors. Thyroid surgery was performed in patients who had received no treatment beforehand. Using MiXCR, TCRdb reanalyzed the PCR reads. The profile shows about 15,000 clones, more than 20% of them singletons. Sequencing was done on a sample of blood. All receptors come from a male donor with papillary thyroid cancer or a benign thyroid nodule (not recorded which). Some clones in this sample may be carry-over from other donors' samples.

This clone was detected ten times or more. The V call is TRBV10-3, the J call TRBJ1-2, with D unclear. The germline CDR1 and CDR2 sequences are ENHRY and SYGVKD. The V gene lost 3 bases and the J gene lost 8 bases, with 16 bases spanning the gap. This CDR3 is built from 14 residues. CDR3 residues: CAISDWVSERGYTF. In DNA form, the CDR3 reads TGTGCCATCAGTGATTGGGTCAGTGAACGAGGCTACACCTTC.

This clone has at least ten counts. The CDR3 nucleotides read TGTGCCAGCAGTGACGGGAGTAGCAATCAGCCCCAGCATTTT. This sequence encodes CASSDGSSNQPQHF. The chain carries TRBV6-4 and TRBJ1-5; D is unclear. Between the trimmed V and J ends, which lost 2 bases and 0 bases, there was a span of 5 bases. CDR3 length: 14 amino acids. From germline, CDR1 is MRHNA and CDR2 SNTAGT.

In this sample, this clone is medium-sized. A read error may account for a junction end that differs from germline. The chain combines TRBV20-1 with TRBJ1-6; possibly TRBD1 for D (5 bases). Germline V gene data show CDR1 as DFQATT and CDR2 as SNEGSKA (reference sequence). The CDR3 spans 15 residues. Here the CDR3 DNA reads TGCAGGGCTAGTCAGGGTAGCTCCTATAATTCACCCCTCCACTTT. Protein: CRASQGSSYNSPLHF.

The rearrangement joins TRBV5-1 to TRBJ2-7; 7 nucleotides line up with TRBD1. The CDR3 is made up of 15 amino acids. CDR1 and CDR2 from the germline V gene are SGHRS and YFSETQ. The V segment lost 0 bases and the J segment 0 bases; nucleotides outside the gene matches: 3. CDR3 residues: CASSLDRDSSYEQYF. The CDR3, as DNA: TGCGCCAGCAGCTTGGACCGGGACAGCTCCTACGAGCAGTACTTC. The complete variable domain, with remaining parts taken from reference TRBV5-1 and TRBJ2-7, reads KAGVTQTPRYLIKTRGQQVTLSCSPISGHRSVSWYQQTPGQGLQFLFEYFSETQRNKGNFPGRFSGRQFSNSRSEMNVSTLELGDSALYLCASSLDRDSSYEQYFGPGTRLTVT.

This clone is termed medium-sized. This chain joins TRBV6-4 and TRBJ2-2; D possibly uses TRBD1 or TRBD2 (5 bases each). The V gene lost 7 bases and the J gene lost 3 bases, with 18 bases spanning the gap. CDR3 size: 16 residues. Germline assignment: CDR1 MRHNA and CDR2 SNTAGT. CDR3 in DNA: TGTGCCAGCACCCGGGACGCAGGGAGATACACCGGGGAGCTGTTTTTT. Translating it yields CASTRDAGRYTGELFF.

The rearrangement uses TRBV7-8 and TRBJ2-7; D is undetermined. There are 13 residues in the CDR3. V shed 6 bases and J shed 4 bases, with 13 bases lying between them. The germline V gene has CDR1 SGHVS and CDR2 FQNEAQ. The CDR3 DNA follows: TGTGCCAGCAGACGGACCCGGGCATACGAGCAGTACTTC. The encoded protein is CASRRTRAYEQYF.

This clone has a count of ten or more. The V call is TRBV12-3 or TRBV12-4, the J call TRBJ1-5; 8 positions match TRBD1. The CDR3 is made up of 15 amino acids. V dropped 2 bases and J dropped 4; count of bases not matched to a gene: 4. The CDR3 here is CASSLRRGPNQPQHF. The CDR3 coding sequence is TGTGCCAGCAGTTTACGCAGGGGGCCGAATCAGCCCCAGCATTTT.

At least ten counts were recorded for this clone. CDR3 DNA: TGTGCCAGCAGATTGGACAGGGAACTCCAAGAGACCCAGTACTTC. Residues: CASRLDRELQETQYF. J is TRBJ2-5 and V is TRBV12-3 or TRBV12-4; 8 nucleotides line up with TRBD1. The V segment lost 6 bases and the J segment 1 base; nucleotides outside the gene matches: 7. This CDR3 region has 15 residues.

This clone was observed many times. This rearrangement joins TRBV10-3 to TRBJ1-1; no clear D. Germline V gene lookup returns CDR1 ENHRY and CDR2 SYGVKD. The CDR3 contains 13 residues. V dropped 4 bases and J dropped 1 base, with 7 bases sitting between them. The CDR3 DNA sequence: TGTGCCATCAGTGGCAGACAGAACACTGAAGCTTTCTTT. Translation: CAISGRQNTEAFF.

This sequence joins TRBV7-9 and TRBJ2-7, with D perhaps matching TRBD2 (6 bases). Trimming removed 1 base at V and 7 bases at J, with 8 bases between. The CDR3 consists of 12 residues. The germline V gene encodes CDR1 SEHNR and CDR2 FQNEAQ (reference sequence). CDR3: CASSLGRGEQYF. DNA of the CDR3: TGTGCCAGCAGCTTAGGTCGGGGGGAGCAGTACTTC. Combining the CDR3 with reference TRBV7-9 and TRBJ2-7 gives the whole variable domain DTGVSQNPRHKITKRGQNVTFRCDPISEHNRLYWYRQTLGQGPEFLTYFQNEAQLEKSRLLSDRFSAERPKGSFSTLEIQRTEQGDSAMYLCASSLGRGEQYFGPGTRLTVT.

There are many counts of this clone. This chain connects TRBV2 to TRBJ1-2, with D unclear. V was clipped by 6 bases and J by 5 bases, with 13 bases between them. The CDR3 has 13 residues. Germline V gene sequence: CDR1 SNHLY, CDR2 FYNNEI. The CDR3, as DNA: TGTGCCAGCAGATACGACACAGCTTATGGCTACACCTTC. This gives the protein CASRYDTAYGYTF.

The sample holds a few counts of this clone. The CDR3 DNA follows: TGTGCCAGCAGTAATGGGGAGAAGGCTGAAGCTTTCTTT. It is translated as CASSNGEKAEAFF. The chain has TRBV6-1 and TRBJ1-1; no firm D call. The CDR3 spans 13 residues. CDR1 and CDR2 (germline): MNHNS, SASEGT. V lost 5 bases and J lost 6, with 13 bases in between.

This clone was detected ten times or more. This sequence joins TRBV11-1 and TRBJ2-5; TRBD1 matches at 8 bases. CDR1 and CDR2 from the germline V gene are SGHAT and FQDESV (reference sequence). The CDR3 runs 13 residues. The J segment lost 3 bases and the V segment lost 3 bases, leaving 0 bases of the junction unmatched. CDR3 nucleotide sequence: TGTGCCAGCAGCTTGGACAGGGAAGAGACCCAGTACTTC. Translation: CASSLDREETQYF.

The chain has TRBV30 and TRBJ1-1; D is undetermined. The CDR3 runs to 12 residues. V lost 5 bases and J lost 4, with 11 bases in between. Germline V gene sequence: CDR1 GTSNPN, CDR2 SVGIG (reference sequence). CDR3 bases: TGTGCCTGGGGGGAAGGGAGCACTGAAGCTTTCTTT. Protein product: CAWGEGSTEAFF.

This clone was seen a handful of times. CDR3 sequence: CATSDSDRPNYGYTF. In DNA, the CDR3 is TGTGCCACCAGTGATTCGGACAGACCTAACTATGGCTACACCTTC. V and J are TRBV24-1 and TRBJ1-2, with TRBD1 as a possible D gene (6 bases). Germline CDR1 KGHDR, CDR2 SFDVKD. Trimming removed 2 bases at V and 0 bases at J, with 9 bases between. The CDR3 runs to 15 residues.

This clone counts as medium-sized (0.01 to 0.1%). This chain links TRBV19 with TRBJ2-6, with D possibly TRBD1 on 6 matching bases. From germline, CDR1 is LNHDA and CDR2 SQIVND (reference sequence). The CDR3 contains 18 residues. Trimming took off 5 bases at V and 0 bases at J, with 17 bases between the two ends. The DNA of the CDR3 is TGTGCCAGTAGTCTGACCGGGACACGAACCTCTGGGGCCAACGTCCTGACTTTC. Amino acid sequence: CASSLTGTRTSGANVLTF.

This clone was found many times. This CDR3 reads CASSVVPGRDYGYTF. The DNA for the CDR3 is TGTGCCAGCAGCGTAGTTCCGGGTCGAGACTATGGCTACACCTTC. The rearrangement joins TRBV9 to TRBJ1-2; D not certain. The CDR3 totals 15 residues. Germline values: CDR1 SGDLS, CDR2 YYNGEE. The V end was cut by 0 bases, the J end by 3 bases, with 12 bases between. The full variable domain, with the rest looked up from reference TRBV9 and TRBJ1-2, is DSGVTQTPKHLITATGQRVTLRCSPRSGDLSVYWYQQSLDQGLQFLIQYYNGEERAKGNILERFSAQQFPDLHSELNLSSLELGDSALYFCASSVVPGRDYGYTFGSGTRLTVV.

This clone was observed at least ten times. The CDR3 sequence is CASSLEVWDVSYEQYF. The CDR3 region has the DNA TGTGCCAGCAGCTTAGAAGTGTGGGACGTCTCCTACGAGCAGTACTTC. This sequence joins TRBV11-1 and TRBJ2-7; D could derive from TRBD1 or TRBD2 (5 bases each). Germline assignment: CDR1 SGHAT and CDR2 FQDESV (reference sequence). The CDR3 loop spans 16 amino acids. Trimming left V 1 base short and J 0 bases short, with 13 bases between.

This clone was seen repeatedly, ten times or more. This chain uses TRBV4-1 with TRBJ1-6, with a possible D match to TRBD1 (5 bases). The CDR3 loop spans 16 amino acids. In germline, CDR1 is MGHRA, CDR2 YSYEKL. V gave up 1 base and J gave up 6 bases, with 13 bases separating them. The CDR3 nucleotides are TGCGCCAGCAGCCAAGTGGAGGGGCTCCTTAATTCACCCCTCCACTTT. Protein: CASSQVEGLLNSPLHF.

In this sample, this clone turned up a few times. The final CDR3 position lacks the conserved phenylalanine or tryptophan, pointing to a likely read error. The limits of the CDR3 on the DNA are not certain, so only TCRdb's listed CDR3 is given. The chain joins TRBV6-1 to TRBJ1-1. The CDR3 has 11 amino acids, counting both end residues. Germline CDR1 and CDR2: MNHNS and SASEGT. CDR3 loop: CASRMADEALC.